This T cell receptor (beta chain) originates from a study of blood T cell repertoires in COVID-19. Across the whole study: Samples came from the United States, Italy and Spain, spanning acute and convalescent COVID-19. T cells, B-cell-depleted T cells, or PBMCs supplied cDNA or gDNA.

This CDR3 has 15 residues. Trimming pared 7 bases from V and 4 bases from J, leaving 17 bases between. The germline CDR1 and CDR2 sequences are SGHNT and YENEEA. Per the original methods: Amplified reference gene primers provided the basis for estimating nucleated cell counts. Profiled with immunoSEQ multiplex PCR; TCRdb holds only in-frame clones, not every one. That table supplies the V and J calls and clone size; D and trimming were determined from the DNA. In the table there are 250,000 or so clones, around 88% of which are singletons. Sequenced: PBMCs or T cells enriched from blood (not recorded which). This rearrangement joins TRBV11-3 to TRBJ1-3; weak D call: TRBD1 (6 bases). The receptor's source is a woman aged 40-49 years with acute COVID-19. CDR3 region: CASTQTGSSGNTIYF. The CDR3, as DNA: TGTGCCAGCACTCAAACAGGGAGTTCCGGAAACACCATATATTTT.